The rows below give T cell receptor beta chains drawn from one sample of a study of memory CD4+ T cells and cytomegalovirus serostatus. Data came from immunoSEQ multiplex PCR; TCRdb stores just in-frame clones and leaves some out. The sample has some 50,000 clones, roughly 72% seen once; the top ten hold about 1.5%. Sequencing used memory CD4+ T cells from blood. These receptors were obtained from an adult in good health and CMV-seronegative. Each CDR3 is given without its conserved first and last residue. The order of the fields is V gene, J gene, CDR3 protein.

v_gene: TRBV28; j_gene: TRBJ2-1; CDR3aa: ASSERGTEQF
v_gene: TRBV7-2; j_gene: TRBJ2-4; CDR3aa: ASSLEELWIAKNIQY
v_gene: TRBV27; j_gene: TRBJ2-2; CDR3aa: ASTRRLAGRGVTGELF
v_gene: TRBV15; j_gene: TRBJ2-1; CDR3aa: ATSRDTGGEQF
v_gene: TRBV7-6; j_gene: TRBJ2-5; CDR3aa: ASSYRGQETQY
v_gene: TRBV7-2; j_gene: TRBJ1-2; CDR3aa: ASSPEGAGGYT
v_gene: TRBV19; j_gene: TRBJ1-1; CDR3aa: ASSQGWATEAF
v_gene: TRBV7-2; j_gene: TRBJ1-1; CDR3aa: ASSPRTGLGTEAF
v_gene: TRBV5-4; j_gene: TRBJ2-3; CDR3aa: ASSLAGQTQY
v_gene: TRBV27; j_gene: TRBJ1-1; CDR3aa: ASSLSGRTGTEAF
v_gene: TRBV6-4; j_gene: TRBJ2-7; CDR3aa: ASSELAASYEQY
v_gene: TRBV5-1; j_gene: TRBJ2-7; CDR3aa: ASSQAKSSSYEQY
v_gene: TRBV28; j_gene: TRBJ1-1; CDR3aa: ASRETVNTEAF
v_gene: TRBV28; j_gene: TRBJ1-3; CDR3aa: ASSLIVGATSGNTIY
v_gene: TRBV2; j_gene: TRBJ2-7; CDR3aa: ASEGRNEQY
v_gene: TRBV27; j_gene: TRBJ1-4; CDR3aa: ASRDTGNEKLF
v_gene: TRBV28; j_gene: TRBJ1-1; CDR3aa: ASSLDGLNTEAF
v_gene: TRBV20-1; j_gene: TRBJ2-1; CDR3aa: SAPGRYEQF
v_gene: TRBV19; j_gene: TRBJ1-5; CDR3aa: ASSGGNQPQH
v_gene: TRBV18; j_gene: TRBJ1-2; CDR3aa: ASSPLSPYGYT
v_gene: TRBV4-1; j_gene: TRBJ2-7; CDR3aa: ASSQDRVLGSYEQY
v_gene: TRBV18; j_gene: TRBJ2-5; CDR3aa: ASSPGLASETQY
v_gene: TRBV10-3; j_gene: TRBJ2-3; CDR3aa: AISGLAGVKDTQY
v_gene: TRBV11-2; j_gene: TRBJ1-1; CDR3aa: ASSLNGMNTEAF
v_gene: TRBV9; j_gene: TRBJ2-7; CDR3aa: ASSVAGGGSYEQY
v_gene: TRBV28; j_gene: TRBJ2-5; CDR3aa: ASGRRAQY
v_gene: TRBV7-2; j_gene: TRBJ1-2; CDR3aa: ASSSRSRARGYGYT
v_gene: TRBV5-1; j_gene: TRBJ1-4; CDR3aa: ASSLKPRDSYNEKLF
v_gene: TRBV10-3; j_gene: TRBJ1-5; CDR3aa: AISDRDRENQPQH
v_gene: TRBV5-4; j_gene: TRBJ1-5; CDR3aa: ASSLEGGFNQPQH
v_gene: TRBV9; j_gene: TRBJ1-5; CDR3aa: ASSVGEDRVNQPQH
v_gene: TRBV6-6; j_gene: TRBJ1-6; CDR3aa: ASSPSGANSPLH
v_gene: TRBV5-1; j_gene: TRBJ2-7; CDR3aa: ASSLIGDEQY
v_gene: TRBV19; j_gene: TRBJ1-2; CDR3aa: ASSLRDRDGYT
v_gene: TRBV5-4; j_gene: TRBJ2-2; CDR3aa: ASSLGIVGNTGELF
v_gene: TRBV7-6; j_gene: TRBJ1-2; CDR3aa: ASSPYIDRGDGYT
v_gene: TRBV19; j_gene: TRBJ1-2; CDR3aa: ASKTGTGGGGYT
v_gene: TRBV5-3; j_gene: TRBJ1-5; CDR3aa: ARSLSSQDPLHH
v_gene: TRBV5-4; j_gene: TRBJ2-5; CDR3aa: ASSPGTVEETQY
v_gene: TRBV4-1; j_gene: TRBJ2-5; CDR3aa: ASSQGQASSRFQETQY
v_gene: TRBV6-1; j_gene: TRBJ2-2; CDR3aa: ASSQGAPDGELF
v_gene: TRBV7-2; j_gene: TRBJ2-7; CDR3aa: ASSFRQGVYEQY
v_gene: TRBV20-1; j_gene: TRBJ1-3; CDR3aa: SALSGNTIY
v_gene: TRBV6-5; j_gene: TRBJ1-5; CDR3aa: ASSYTTGSDQPQH
v_gene: TRBV28; j_gene: TRBJ1-1; CDR3aa: ASSPSGINTEAF
v_gene: TRBV7-2; j_gene: TRBJ1-1; CDR3aa: ASSLRAEAF